Below, one TCR beta chain is given with its context. The target antigen is unknown. The data were obtained in a study of immune cell composition in non-small cell lung cancer. Profiled with immunoSEQ multiplex PCR; TCRdb holds only in-frame clones, not every one. The table shows over 4,500 clones, with about three quarters occurring only once. The study, taken as a whole, reports: Squamous carcinomas (about 75%) more often had tumour-associated clones >0.5% than adenocarcinomas (roughly 35%). Lung squamous cell carcinoma tumours had significantly higher top 10 clone scores and productive clonality than lung adenocarcinoma. In adenocarcinoma, maximal tumour-associated clone frequency tracked TIL tumour reactivity.

Germline lookup yields CDR1 MNHEY and CDR2 SVGAGI. Trimming pared 6 bases from V and 6 bases from J, leaving 23 bases between. This CDR3 is built from 16 residues. Sequencing was carried out using lung tumor tissue. This chain links TRBV6-5 with TRBJ1-2; weak D call: TRBD1 (6 bases). The sequence was collected from a human donor with non-small cell lung cancer. The CDR3 DNA is TGTGCCAGCAGCTACGAAATACAGGGAAGGTTCAATGGCTACACCTTC. This gives the protein CASSYEIQGRFNGYTF.